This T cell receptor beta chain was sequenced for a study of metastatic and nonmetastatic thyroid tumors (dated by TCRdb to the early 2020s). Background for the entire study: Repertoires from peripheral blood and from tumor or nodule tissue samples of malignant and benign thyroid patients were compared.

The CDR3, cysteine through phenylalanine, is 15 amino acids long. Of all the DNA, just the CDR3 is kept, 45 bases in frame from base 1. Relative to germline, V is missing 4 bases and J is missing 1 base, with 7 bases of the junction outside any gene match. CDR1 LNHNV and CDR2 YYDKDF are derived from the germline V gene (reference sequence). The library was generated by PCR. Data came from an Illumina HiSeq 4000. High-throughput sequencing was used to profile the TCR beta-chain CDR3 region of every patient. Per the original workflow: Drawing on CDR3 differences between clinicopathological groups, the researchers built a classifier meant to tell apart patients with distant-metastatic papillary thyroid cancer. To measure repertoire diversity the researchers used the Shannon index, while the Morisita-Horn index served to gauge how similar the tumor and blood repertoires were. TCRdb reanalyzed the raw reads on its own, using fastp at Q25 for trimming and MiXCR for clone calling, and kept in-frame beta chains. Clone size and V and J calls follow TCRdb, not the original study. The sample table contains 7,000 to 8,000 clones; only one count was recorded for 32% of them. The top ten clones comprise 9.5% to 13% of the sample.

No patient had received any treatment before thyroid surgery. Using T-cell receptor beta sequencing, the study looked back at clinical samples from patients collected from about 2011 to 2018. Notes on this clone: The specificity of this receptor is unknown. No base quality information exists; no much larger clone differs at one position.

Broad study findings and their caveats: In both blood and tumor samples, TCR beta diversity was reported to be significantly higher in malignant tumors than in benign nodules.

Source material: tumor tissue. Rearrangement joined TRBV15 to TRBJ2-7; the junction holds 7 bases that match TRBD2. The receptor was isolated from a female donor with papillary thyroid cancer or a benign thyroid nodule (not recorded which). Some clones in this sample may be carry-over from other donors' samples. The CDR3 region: CATSNTGGGSYEQYF. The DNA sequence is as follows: TGTGCCACCAGCAATACGGGAGGCGGTTCCTACGAGCAGTACTTC. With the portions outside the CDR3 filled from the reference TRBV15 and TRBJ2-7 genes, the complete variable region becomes DAMVIQNPRYQVTQFGKPVTLSCSQTLNHNVMYWYQQKSSQAPKLLFHYYDKDFNNEADTPDNFQSRRPNTSFCFLDIRSPGLGDTAMYLCATSNTGGGSYEQYFGPGTRLTVT.